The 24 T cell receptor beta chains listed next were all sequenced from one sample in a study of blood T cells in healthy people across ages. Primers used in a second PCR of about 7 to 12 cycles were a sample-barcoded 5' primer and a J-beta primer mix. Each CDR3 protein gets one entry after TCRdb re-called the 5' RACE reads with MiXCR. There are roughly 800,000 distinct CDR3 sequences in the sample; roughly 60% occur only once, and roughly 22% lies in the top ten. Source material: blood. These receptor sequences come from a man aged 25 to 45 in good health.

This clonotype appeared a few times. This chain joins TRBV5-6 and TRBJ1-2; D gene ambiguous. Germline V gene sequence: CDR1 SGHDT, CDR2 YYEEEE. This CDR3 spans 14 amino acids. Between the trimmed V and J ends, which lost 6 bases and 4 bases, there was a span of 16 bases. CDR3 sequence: CASTDTDRIYGYTF. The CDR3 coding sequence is TGTGCCAGCACCGATACGGACCGCATCTATGGCTACACCTTC.

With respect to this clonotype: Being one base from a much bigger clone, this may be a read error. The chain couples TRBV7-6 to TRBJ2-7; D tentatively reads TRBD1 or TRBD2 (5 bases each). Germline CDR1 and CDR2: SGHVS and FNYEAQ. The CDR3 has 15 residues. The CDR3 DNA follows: TGTACCAGCACCCCGACTCAGGGCAGCGGTTACGAGCAGTACTTC. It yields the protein CTSTPTQGSGYEQYF. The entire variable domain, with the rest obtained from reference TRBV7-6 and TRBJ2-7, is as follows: GAGVSQSPRYKVTKRGQDVALRCDPISGHVSLYWYRQALGQGPEFLTYFNYEAQQDKSGLPNDRFSAERPEGSISTLTIQRTEQRDSAMYRCTSTPTQGSGYEQYFGPGTRLTVT.

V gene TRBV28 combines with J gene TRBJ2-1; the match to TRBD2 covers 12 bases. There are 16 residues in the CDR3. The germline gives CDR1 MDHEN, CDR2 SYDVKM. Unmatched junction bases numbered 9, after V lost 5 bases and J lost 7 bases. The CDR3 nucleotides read TGTGCCAGCAGTCTCCCGACTAGCGGGAGAGGTAATGAGCAGTTCTTC. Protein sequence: CASSLPTSGRGNEQFF. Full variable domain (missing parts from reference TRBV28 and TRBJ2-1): DVKVTQSSRYLVKRTGEKVFLECVQDMDHENMFWYRQDPGLGLRLIYFSYDVKMKEKGDIPEGYSVSREKKERFSLILESASTNQTSMYLCASSLPTSGRGNEQFFGPGTRLTVL.

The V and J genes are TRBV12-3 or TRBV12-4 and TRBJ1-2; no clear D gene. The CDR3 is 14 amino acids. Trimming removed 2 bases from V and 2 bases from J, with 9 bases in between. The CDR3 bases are TGTGCCAGCAGTTTATCAGTGGCGAACTATGGCTACACCTTC. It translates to CASSLSVANYGYTF.

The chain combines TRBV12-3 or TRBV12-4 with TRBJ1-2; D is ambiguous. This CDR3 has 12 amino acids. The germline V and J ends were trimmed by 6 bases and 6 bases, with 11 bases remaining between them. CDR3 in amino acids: CASSDPGHGYTF. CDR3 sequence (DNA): TGTGCCAGCAGCGATCCCGGTCATGGCTACACCTTC.

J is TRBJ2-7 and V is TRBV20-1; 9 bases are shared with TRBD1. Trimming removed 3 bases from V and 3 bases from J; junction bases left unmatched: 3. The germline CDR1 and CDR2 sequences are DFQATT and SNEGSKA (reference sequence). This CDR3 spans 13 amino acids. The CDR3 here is CSARDRGGYEQYF. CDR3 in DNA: TGCAGTGCTAGGGACAGGGGAGGCTACGAGCAGTACTTC.

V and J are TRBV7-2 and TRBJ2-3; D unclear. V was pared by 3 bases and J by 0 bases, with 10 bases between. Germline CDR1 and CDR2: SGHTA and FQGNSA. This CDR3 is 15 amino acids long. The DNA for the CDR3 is TGTGCCAGCAGCTTTTATGCCCGAAGCACAGATACGCAGTATTTT. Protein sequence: CASSFYARSTDTQYF.

The CDR3 bases are TGTGCCAGCAGCCCCACCCGGGAGACAGGGGGGGGTTCACCCCTCCACTTT. This encodes CASSPTRETGGGSPLHF. The V call is TRBV9, the J call TRBJ1-6; 9 bases fit TRBD1. Unmatched junction bases numbered 14, after V lost 4 bases and J lost 9 bases. Germline V lookup: CDR1 SGDLS, CDR2 YYNGEE. The CDR3 is 17 residues long.

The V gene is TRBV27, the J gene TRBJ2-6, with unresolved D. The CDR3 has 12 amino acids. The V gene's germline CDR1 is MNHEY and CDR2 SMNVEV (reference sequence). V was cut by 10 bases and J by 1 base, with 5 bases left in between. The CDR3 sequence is CATKSGANVLTF. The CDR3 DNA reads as TGTGCCACCAAGTCTGGGGCCAACGTCCTGACTTTC. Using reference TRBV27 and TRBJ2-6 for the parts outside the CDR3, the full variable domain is EAQVTQNPRYLITVTGKKLTVTCSQNMNHEYMSWYRQDPGLGLRQIYYSMNVEVTDKGDVPEGYKVSRKEKRNFPLILESPSPNQTSLYFCATKSGANVLTFGAGSRLTVL.

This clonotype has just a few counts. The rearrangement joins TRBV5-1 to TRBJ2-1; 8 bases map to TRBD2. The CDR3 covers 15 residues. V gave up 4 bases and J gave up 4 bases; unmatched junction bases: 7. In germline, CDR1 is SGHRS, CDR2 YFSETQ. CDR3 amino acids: CASSPGIAGYNEQFF. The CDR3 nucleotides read TGCGCCAGCAGCCCTGGGATAGCGGGATACAATGAGCAGTTCTTC.

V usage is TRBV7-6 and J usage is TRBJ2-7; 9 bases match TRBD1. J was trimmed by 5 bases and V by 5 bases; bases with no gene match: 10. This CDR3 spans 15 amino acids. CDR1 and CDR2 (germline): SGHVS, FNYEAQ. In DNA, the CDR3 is TGTGCCAGCAGCCAATTCCGGGACAGGGTCCACGAGCAGTACTTC. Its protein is CASSQFRDRVHEQYF.

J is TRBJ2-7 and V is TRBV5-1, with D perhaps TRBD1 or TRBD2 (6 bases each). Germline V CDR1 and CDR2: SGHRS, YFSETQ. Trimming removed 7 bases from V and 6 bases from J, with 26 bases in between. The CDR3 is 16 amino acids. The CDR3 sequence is CASGGPEDWSIREQYF. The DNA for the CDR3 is TGCGCCAGCGGGGGGCCGGAGGACTGGTCTATCCGCGAGCAGTACTTC.

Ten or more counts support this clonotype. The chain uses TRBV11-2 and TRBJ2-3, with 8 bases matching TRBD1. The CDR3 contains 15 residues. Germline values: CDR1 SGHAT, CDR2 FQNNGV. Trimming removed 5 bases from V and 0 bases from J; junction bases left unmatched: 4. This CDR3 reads CASSPRTGSTDTQYF. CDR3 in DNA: TGTGCCAGCAGCCCGCGGACAGGGAGCACAGATACGCAGTATTTT.

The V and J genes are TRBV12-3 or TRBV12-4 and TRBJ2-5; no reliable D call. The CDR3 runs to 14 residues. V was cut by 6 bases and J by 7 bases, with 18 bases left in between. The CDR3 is CASRTTSEAATQYF. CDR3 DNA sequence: TGTGCCAGCAGGACAACATCGGAAGCAGCGACCCAGTACTTC.

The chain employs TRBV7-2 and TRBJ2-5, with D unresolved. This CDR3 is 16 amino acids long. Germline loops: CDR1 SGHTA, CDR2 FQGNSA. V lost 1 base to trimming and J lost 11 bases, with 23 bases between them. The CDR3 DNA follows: TGTGCCAGCAGCTTAGGGATTGCCCGACCCACCAGTGAGCAGTACTTC. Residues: CASSLGIARPTSEQYF.

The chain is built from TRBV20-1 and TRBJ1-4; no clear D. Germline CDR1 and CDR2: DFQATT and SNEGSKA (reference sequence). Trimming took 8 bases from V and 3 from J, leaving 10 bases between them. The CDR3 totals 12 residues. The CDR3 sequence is CSSDMANEKLFF. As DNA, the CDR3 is TGCAGTTCGGATATGGCTAATGAAAAACTGTTTTTT.

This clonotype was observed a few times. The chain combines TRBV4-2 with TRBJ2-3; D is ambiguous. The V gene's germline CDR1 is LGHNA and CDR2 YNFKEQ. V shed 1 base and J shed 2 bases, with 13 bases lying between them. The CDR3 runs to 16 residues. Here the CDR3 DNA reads TGTGCCAGCAGCCAAGTTTCCACCACTCCCACAGATACGCAGTATTTT. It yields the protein CASSQVSTTPTDTQYF.

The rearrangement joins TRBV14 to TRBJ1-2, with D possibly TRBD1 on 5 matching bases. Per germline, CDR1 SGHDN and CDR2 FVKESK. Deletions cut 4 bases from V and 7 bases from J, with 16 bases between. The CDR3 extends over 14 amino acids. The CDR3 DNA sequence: TGTGCCAGCAGCCCCTACGGCGGAGGGGTTGGCTACACCTTC. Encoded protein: CASSPYGGGVGYTF.

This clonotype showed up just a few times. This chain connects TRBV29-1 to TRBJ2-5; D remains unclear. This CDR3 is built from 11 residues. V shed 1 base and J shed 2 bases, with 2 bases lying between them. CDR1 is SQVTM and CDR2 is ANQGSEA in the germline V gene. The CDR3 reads CSVEAQETQYF. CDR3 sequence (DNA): TGCAGCGTTGAAGCTCAAGAGACCCAGTACTTC.

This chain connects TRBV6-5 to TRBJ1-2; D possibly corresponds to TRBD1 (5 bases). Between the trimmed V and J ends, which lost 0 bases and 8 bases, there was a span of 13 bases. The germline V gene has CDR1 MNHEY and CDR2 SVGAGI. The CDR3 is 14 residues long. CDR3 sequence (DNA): TGTGCCAGCAGTTACTCGATCGGGGGATCAGGCTACACCTTC. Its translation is CASSYSIGGSGYTF.

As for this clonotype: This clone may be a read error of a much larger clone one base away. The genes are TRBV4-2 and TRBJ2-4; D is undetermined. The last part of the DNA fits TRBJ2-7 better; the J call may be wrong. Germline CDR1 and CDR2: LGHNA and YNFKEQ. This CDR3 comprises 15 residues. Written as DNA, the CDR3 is TGTGCCAGCAGCCAAGAACCACGGAACGCCTGCGAGCAGTACTTC. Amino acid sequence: CASSQEPRNACEQYF.

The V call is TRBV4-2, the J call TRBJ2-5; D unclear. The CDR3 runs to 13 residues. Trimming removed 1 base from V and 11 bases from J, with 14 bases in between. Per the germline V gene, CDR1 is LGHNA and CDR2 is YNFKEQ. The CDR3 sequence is CASSQGLPYKQYF. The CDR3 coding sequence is TGTGCCAGCAGCCAAGGGCTTCCTTACAAGCAGTACTTC.

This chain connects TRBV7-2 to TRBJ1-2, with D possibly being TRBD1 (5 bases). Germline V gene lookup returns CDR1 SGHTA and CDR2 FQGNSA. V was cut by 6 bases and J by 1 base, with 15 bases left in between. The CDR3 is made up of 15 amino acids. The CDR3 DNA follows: TGTGCCAGCAGTTGGAGAGGTGGGGGTAACTATGGCTACACCTTC. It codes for CASSWRGGGNYGYTF.

CDR3 amino acids: CASSEAGRGRQPQHF. CDR3 DNA sequence: TGTGCCAGCAGTGAGGCGGGGAGGGGCAGGCAGCCCCAGCATTTT. The chain combines TRBV2 with TRBJ1-5; tentative D call: TRBD1 (5 bases). The germline V gene encodes CDR1 SNHLY and CDR2 FYNNEI. CDR3 length: 15 amino acids. V lost 3 bases to trimming and J lost 7 bases, with 16 bases between them.